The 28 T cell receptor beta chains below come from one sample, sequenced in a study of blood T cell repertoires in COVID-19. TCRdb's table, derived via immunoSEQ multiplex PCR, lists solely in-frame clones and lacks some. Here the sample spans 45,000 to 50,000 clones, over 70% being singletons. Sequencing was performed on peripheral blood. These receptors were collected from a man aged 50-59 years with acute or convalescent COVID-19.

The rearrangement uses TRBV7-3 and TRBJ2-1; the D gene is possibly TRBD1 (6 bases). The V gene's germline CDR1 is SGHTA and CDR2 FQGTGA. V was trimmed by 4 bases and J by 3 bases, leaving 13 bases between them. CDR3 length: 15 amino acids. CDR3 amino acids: CASSSTGHFYNEQFF. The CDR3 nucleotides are TGTGCCAGCAGCTCGACAGGACATTTCTACAATGAGCAGTTCTTC. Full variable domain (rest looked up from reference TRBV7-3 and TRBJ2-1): GAGVSQTPSNKVTEKGKYVELRCDPISGHTALYWYRQSLGQGPEFLIYFQGTGAADDSGLPNDRFFAVRPEGSVSTLKIQRTERGDSAVYLCASSSTGHFYNEQFFGPGTRLTVL.

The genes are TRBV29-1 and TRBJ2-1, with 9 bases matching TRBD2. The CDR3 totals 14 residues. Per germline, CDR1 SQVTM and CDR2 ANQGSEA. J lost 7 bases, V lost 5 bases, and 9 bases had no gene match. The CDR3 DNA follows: TGCAGCGTTCCGGGACTAGCTTTCAATAATGAGCAGTTCTTC. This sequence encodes CSVPGLAFNNEQFF.

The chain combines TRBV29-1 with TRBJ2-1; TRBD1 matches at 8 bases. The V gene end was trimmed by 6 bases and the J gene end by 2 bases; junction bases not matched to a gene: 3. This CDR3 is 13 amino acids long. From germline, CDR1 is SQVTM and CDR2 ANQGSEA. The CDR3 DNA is TGCAGCGTAGGACAGGGTGCCTACAATGAGCAGTTCTTC. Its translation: CSVGQGAYNEQFF.

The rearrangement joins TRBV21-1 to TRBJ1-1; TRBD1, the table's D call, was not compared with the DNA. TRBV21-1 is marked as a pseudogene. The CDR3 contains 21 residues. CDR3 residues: CASSNRKLSRGLLVSNTEAFF. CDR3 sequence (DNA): TGTGCCAGCAGCAACCGAAAGTTATCGAGGGGGCTATTAGTAAGTAACACTGAAGCTTTCTTT.

CDR3: CASSSDRRESGELFF. The CDR3 DNA reads TGCGCCAGCAGCTCCGATCGGCGGGAGTCCGGGGAGCTGTTTTTT. The chain combines TRBV5-1 with TRBJ2-2; 7 bases map to TRBD2. This CDR3 is built from 15 residues. After removal of 3 bases from V and 6 bases from J, the junction contained 8 bases not matched to a gene. Germline V CDR1 and CDR2: SGHRS, YFSETQ.

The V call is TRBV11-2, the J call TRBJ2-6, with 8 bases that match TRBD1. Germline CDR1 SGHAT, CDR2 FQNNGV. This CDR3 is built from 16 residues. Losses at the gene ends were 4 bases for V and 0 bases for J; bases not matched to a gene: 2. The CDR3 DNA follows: TGTGCCAGCAGCTGGGGGACAGGCTCTGGGGCCAACGTCCTGACTTTC. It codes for CASSWGTGSGANVLTF.

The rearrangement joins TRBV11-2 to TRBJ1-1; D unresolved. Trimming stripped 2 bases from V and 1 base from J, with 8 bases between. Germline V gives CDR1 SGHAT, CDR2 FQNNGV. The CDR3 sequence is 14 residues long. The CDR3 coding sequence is TGTGCCAGCAGCTTATGGGCCGCGAACACTGAAGCTTTCTTT. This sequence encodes CASSLWAANTEAFF.

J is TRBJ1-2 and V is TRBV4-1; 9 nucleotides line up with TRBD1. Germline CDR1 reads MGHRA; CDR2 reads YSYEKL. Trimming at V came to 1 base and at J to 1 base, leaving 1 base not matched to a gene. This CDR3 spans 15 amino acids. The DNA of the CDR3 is TGCGCCAGCAGCCAAGGACAGGGGGGTAACTATGGCTACACCTTC. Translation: CASSQGQGGNYGYTF.

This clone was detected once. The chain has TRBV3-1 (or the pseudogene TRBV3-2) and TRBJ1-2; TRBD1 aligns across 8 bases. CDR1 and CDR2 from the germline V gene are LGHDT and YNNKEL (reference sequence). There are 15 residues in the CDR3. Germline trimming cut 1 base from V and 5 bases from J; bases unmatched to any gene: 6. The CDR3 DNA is TGTGCCAGCAGCCAAGCCCGGGACAGGTTTTATGGCTACACCTTC. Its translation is CASSQARDRFYGYTF.

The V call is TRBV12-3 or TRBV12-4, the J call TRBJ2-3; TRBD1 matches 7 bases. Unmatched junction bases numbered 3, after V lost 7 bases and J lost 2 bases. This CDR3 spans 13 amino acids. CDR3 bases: TGTGCCAGCAACAGGGGACCCACAGATACGCAGTATTTT. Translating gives CASNRGPTDTQYF.

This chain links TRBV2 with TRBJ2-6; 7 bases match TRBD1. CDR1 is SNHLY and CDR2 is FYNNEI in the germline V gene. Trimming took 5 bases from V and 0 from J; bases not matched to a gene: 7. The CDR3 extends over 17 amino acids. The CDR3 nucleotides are TGTGCCAGCAGTCAAGGGGGCTACGGCTCTGGGGCCAACGTCCTGACTTTC. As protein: CASSQGGYGSGANVLTF.

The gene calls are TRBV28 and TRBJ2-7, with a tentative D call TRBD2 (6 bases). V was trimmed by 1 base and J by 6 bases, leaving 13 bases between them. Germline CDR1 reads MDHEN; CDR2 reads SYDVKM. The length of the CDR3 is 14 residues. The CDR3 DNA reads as TGTGCCAGCAGTTTATCGTATGGAGGGAGCGAGCAGTACTTC. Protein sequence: CASSLSYGGSEQYF.

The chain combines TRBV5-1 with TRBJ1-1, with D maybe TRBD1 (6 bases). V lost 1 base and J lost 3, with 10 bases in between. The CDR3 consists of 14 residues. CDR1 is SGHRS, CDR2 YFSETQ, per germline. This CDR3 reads CASSLLPGDTEAFF. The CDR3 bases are TGCGCCAGCAGCTTGCTCCCAGGGGACACTGAAGCTTTCTTT. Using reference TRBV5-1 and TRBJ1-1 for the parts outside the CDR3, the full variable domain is KAGVTQTPRYLIKTRGQQVTLSCSPISGHRSVSWYQQTPGQGLQFLFEYFSETQRNKGNFPGRFSGRQFSNSRSEMNVSTLELGDSALYLCASSLLPGDTEAFFGQGTRLTVV.

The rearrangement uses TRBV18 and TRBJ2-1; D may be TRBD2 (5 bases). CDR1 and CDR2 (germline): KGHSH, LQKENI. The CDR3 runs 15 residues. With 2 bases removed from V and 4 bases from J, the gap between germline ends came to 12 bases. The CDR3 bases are TGTGCCAGCTCACCAACGGCCGGGAATTACAATGAGCAGTTCTTC. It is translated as CASSPTAGNYNEQFF.

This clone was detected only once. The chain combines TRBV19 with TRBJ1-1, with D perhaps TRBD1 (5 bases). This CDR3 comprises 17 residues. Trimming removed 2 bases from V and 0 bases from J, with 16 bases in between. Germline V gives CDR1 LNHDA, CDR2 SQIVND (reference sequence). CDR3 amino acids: CASSISPPGSLNTEAFF. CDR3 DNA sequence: TGTGCCAGTAGTATATCCCCCCCAGGGTCCCTGAACACTGAAGCTTTCTTT.

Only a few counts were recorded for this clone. Here the CDR3 reads CASSLTGGPQETQYF. The DNA for the CDR3 is TGTGCCAGCAGCTTAACGGGAGGGCCACAAGAGACCCAGTACTTC. The chain combines TRBV7-3 with TRBJ2-5, with TRBD2 matching over 7 bases. This CDR3 has 15 residues. Looked up from germline, CDR1 is SGHTA and CDR2 is FQGTGA. J was trimmed by 2 bases and V by 0 bases; bases with no gene match: 3.

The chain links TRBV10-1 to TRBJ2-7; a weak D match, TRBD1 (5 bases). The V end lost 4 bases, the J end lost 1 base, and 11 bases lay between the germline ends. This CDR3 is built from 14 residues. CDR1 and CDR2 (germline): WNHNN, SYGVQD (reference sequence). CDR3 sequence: CASSAAGISYEQYF. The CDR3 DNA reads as TGCGCCAGCAGTGCGGCAGGGATTTCCTACGAGCAGTACTTC.

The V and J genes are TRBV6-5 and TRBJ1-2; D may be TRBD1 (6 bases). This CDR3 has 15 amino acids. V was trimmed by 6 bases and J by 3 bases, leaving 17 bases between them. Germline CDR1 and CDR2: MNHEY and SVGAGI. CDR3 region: CASRAPGEGDYGYTF. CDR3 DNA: TGTGCCAGCAGAGCCCCTGGGGAGGGGGACTATGGCTACACCTTC.

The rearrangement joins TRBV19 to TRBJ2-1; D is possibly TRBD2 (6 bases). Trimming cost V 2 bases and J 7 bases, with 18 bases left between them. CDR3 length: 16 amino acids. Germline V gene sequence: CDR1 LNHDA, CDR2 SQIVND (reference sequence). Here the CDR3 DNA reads TGTGCCAGTAGTATAAACTGGGAGCCTGGGGGGAATGAGCAGTTCTTC. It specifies CASSINWEPGGNEQFF.

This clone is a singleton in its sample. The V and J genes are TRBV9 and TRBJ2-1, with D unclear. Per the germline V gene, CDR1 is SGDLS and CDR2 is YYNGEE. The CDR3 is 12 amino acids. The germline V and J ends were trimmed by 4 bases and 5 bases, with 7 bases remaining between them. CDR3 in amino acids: CASSFSDNEQFF. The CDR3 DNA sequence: TGTGCCAGCAGCTTCTCTGACAATGAGCAGTTCTTC.

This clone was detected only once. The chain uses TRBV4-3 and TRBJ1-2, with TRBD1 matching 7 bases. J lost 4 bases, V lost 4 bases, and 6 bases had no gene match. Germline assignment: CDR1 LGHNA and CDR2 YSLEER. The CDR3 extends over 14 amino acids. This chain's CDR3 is CASSPDRVGYGYTF. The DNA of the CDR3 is TGCGCCAGCAGCCCTGACAGGGTCGGCTATGGCTACACCTTC.

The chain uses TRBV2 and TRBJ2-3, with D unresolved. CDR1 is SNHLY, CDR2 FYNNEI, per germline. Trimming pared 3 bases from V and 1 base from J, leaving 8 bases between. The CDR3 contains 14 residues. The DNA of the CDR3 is TGTGCCAGCAGTGAGCCTGAGGGCACAGATACGCAGTATTTT. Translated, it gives CASSEPEGTDTQYF.

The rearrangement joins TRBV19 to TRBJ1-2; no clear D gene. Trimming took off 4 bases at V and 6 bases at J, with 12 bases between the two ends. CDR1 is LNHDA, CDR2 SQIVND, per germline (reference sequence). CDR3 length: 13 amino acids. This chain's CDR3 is CASSRARTDGYTF. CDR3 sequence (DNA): TGTGCCAGTAGTAGGGCCCGGACTGATGGCTACACCTTC.

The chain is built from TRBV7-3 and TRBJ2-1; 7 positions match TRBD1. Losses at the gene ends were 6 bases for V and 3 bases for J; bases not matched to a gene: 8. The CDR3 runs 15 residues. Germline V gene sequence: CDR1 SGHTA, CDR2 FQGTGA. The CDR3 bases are TGTGCCAGCAGTGGCCCGGGACAGAACTACAATGAGCAGTTCTTC. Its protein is CASSGPGQNYNEQFF.

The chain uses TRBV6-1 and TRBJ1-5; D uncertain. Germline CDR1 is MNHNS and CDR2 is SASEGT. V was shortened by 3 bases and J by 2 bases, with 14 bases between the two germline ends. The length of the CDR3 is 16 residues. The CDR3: CASSDEGSRGNQPQHF. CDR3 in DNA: TGTGCCAGCAGTGATGAGGGCTCGAGGGGCAATCAGCCCCAGCATTTT.

The CDR3 region has the DNA TGTGCCAGCAGCGTAGGGGCGGGGGTTTACGAGCAGTACTTC. Translation: CASSVGAGVYEQYF. V gene TRBV9 combines with J gene TRBJ2-7; TRBD2 matches 7 bases. There are 14 residues in the CDR3. Germline V gives CDR1 SGDLS, CDR2 YYNGEE. V lost 0 bases and J lost 4; bases outside the gene matches: 4.

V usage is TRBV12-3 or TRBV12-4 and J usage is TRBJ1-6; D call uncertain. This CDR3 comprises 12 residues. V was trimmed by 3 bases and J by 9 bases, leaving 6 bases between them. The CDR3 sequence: CASSLESSPLHF. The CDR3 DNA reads TGTGCCAGCAGTTTGGAGAGTTCACCCCTCCACTTT.

The CDR3: CASSDPGRAGGYTF. Written as DNA, the CDR3 is TGTGCCAGCAGCGACCCGGGCAGAGCGGGGGGCTACACCTTC. This sequence joins TRBV7-9 and TRBJ1-2; the D is unclear. With 5 bases removed from V and 8 bases from J, the gap between germline ends came to 18 bases. Germline V CDR1 and CDR2: SEHNR, FQNEAQ (reference sequence). This CDR3 has 14 amino acids.